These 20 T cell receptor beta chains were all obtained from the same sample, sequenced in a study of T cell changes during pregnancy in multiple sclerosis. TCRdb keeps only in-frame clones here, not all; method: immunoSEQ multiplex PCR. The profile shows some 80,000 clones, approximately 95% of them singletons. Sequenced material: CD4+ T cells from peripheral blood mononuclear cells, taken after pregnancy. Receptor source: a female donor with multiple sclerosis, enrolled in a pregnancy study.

CDR3 in DNA: TGTGCCAGCAGTCCCGGACTAGCGGGAGCATTCCAAGAGACCCAGTACTTC. Translation gives CASSPGLAGAFQETQYF. The J gene is TRBJ2-5, the V gene TRBV28; TRBD2 agrees at 13 bases. This CDR3 contains 17 residues. Germline loops: CDR1 MDHEN, CDR2 SYDVKM. V shed 5 bases, J shed 1 base, and the junction held 7 bases outside the gene matches.

The CDR3 loop reads CASSHGQAWETQYF. In nucleotides, the CDR3 is TGTGCCAGCAGCCACGGACAGGCTTGGGAGACCCAGTACTTC. V gene TRBV4-2 combines with J gene TRBJ2-5; 7 bases match TRBD1. The V and J ends lost 3 bases and 5 bases, in that order; junction bases with no gene match: 6. The CDR3 has 14 amino acids. Germline-derived CDR1 and CDR2 are LGHNA and YNFKEQ.

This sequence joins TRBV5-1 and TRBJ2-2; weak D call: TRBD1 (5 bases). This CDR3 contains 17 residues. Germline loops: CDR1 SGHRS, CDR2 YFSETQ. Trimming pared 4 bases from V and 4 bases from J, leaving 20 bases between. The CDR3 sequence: CASSVGSLRDGTGELFF. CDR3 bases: TGCGCCAGCAGCGTAGGTTCCCTCAGGGATGGCACCGGGGAGCTGTTTTTT.

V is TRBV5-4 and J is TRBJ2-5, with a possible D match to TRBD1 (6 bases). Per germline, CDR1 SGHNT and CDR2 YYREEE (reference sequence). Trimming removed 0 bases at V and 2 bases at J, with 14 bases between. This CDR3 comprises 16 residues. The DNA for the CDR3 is TGTGCCAGCAGCTTGGATCAGGGGAACAATCAAGAGACCCAGTACTTC. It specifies CASSLDQGNNQETQYF.

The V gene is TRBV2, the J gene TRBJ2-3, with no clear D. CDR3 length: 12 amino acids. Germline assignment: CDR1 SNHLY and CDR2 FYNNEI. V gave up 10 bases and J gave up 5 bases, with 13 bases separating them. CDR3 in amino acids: CATRDVRDTQYF. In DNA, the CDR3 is TGTGCCACTAGAGATGTGAGAGATACGCAGTATTTT.

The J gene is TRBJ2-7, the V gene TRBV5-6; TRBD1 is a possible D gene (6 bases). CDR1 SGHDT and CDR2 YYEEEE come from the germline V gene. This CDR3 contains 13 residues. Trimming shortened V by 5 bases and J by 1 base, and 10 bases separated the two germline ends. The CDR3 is CASSGQPSYEQYF. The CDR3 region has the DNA TGTGCCAGCAGTGGACAGCCGTCCTACGAGCAGTACTTC. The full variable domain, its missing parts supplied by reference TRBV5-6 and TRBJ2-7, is DAGVTQSPTHLIKTRGQQVTLRCSPKSGHDTVSWYQQALGQGPQFIFQYYEEEERQRGNFPDRFSGHQFPNYSSELNVNALLLGDSALYLCASSGQPSYEQYFGPGTRLTVT.

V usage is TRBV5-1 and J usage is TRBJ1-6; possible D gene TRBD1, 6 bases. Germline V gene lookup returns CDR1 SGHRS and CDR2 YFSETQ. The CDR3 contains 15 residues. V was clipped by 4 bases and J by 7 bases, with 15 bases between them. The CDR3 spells CASSGTTSRNSPLHF. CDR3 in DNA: TGCGCCAGCAGCGGGACAACCTCAAGGAATTCACCCCTCCACTTT.

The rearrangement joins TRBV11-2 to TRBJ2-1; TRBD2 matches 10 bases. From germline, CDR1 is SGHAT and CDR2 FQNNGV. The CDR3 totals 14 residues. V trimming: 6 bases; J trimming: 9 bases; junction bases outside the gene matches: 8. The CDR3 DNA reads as TGTGCCAGCAGTTCAATAGCGGGAGGAATTGAGCAGTTCTTC. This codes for CASSSIAGGIEQFF.

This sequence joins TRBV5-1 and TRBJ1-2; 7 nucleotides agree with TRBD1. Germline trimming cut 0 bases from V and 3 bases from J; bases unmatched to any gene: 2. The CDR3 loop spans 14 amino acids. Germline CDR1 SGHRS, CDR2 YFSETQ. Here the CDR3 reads CASSLGQGDYGYTF. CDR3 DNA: TGCGCCAGCAGCTTGGGACAGGGAGACTATGGCTACACCTTC.

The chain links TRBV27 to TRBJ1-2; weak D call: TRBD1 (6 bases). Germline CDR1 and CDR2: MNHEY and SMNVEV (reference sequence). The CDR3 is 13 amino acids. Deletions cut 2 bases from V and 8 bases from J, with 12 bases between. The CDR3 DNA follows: TGTGCCAGCAGTTTAGGGGGGGCGCTGGGCTACACCTTC. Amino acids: CASSLGGALGYTF.

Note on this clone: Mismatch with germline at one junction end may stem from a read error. In DNA, the CDR3 is TGTGCTAGCAGTAAGACAGGGGTTAGGAGGAACACTGAAGCTTTCTTT. It is translated as CASSKTGVRRNTEAFF. V gene TRBV7-7 combines with J gene TRBJ1-1, with 8 positions matching TRBD1. In germline, CDR1 is SSHAT, CDR2 FNYEAQ (reference sequence). The CDR3 has 16 amino acids. The full variable domain, with the rest looked up from reference TRBV7-7 and TRBJ1-1, is GAGVSQSPRYKVTKRGQDVTLRCDPISSHATLYWYQQALGQGPEFLTYFNYEAQPDKSGLPSDRFSAERPEGSISTLTIQRTEQRDSAMYRCASSKTGVRRNTEAFFGQGTRLTVV.

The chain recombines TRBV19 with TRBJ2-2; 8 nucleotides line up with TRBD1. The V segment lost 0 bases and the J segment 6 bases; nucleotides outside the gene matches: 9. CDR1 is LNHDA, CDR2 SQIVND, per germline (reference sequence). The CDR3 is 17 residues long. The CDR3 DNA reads TGTGCCAGTAGTATAGACCAGGGGGCGCAGGGGGCCGGGGAGCTGTTTTTT. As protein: CASSIDQGAQGAGELFF.

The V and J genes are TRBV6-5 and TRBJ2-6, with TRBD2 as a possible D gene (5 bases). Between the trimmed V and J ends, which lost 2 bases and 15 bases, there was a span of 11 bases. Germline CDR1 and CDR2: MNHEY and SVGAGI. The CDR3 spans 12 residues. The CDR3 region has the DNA TGTGCCAGCAGTTACGTCGGTAGCGACCTGACTTTC. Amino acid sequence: CASSYVGSDLTF.

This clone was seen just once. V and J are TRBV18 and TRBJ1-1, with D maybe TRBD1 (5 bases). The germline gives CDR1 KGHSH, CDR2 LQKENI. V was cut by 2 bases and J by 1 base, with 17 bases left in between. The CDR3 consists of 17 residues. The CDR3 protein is CASSPVRGGSSNTEAFF. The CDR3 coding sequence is TGTGCCAGCTCACCAGTTCGGGGGGGATCCTCGAACACTGAAGCTTTCTTT.

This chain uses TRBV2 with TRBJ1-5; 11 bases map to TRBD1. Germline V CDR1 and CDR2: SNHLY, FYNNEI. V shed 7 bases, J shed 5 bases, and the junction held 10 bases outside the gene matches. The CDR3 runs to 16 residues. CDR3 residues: CASTSRDRGGDQPQHF. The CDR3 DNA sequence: TGTGCCAGCACGAGTAGGGACAGGGGGGGGGATCAGCCCCAGCATTTT. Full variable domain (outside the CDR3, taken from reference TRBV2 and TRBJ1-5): EPEVTQTPSHQVTQMGQEVILRCVPISNHLYFYWYRQILGQKVEFLVSFYNNEISEKSEIFDDQFSVERPDGSNFTLKIRSTKLEDSAMYFCASTSRDRGGDQPQHFGDGTRLSIL.

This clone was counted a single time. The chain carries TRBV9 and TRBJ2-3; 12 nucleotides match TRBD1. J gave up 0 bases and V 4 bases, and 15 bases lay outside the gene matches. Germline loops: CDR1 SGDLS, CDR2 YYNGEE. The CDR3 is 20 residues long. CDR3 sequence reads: CASSTPGQGAQWGSTDTQYF. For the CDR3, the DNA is TGTGCCAGCAGCACGCCGGGACAGGGGGCCCAATGGGGAAGCACAGATACGCAGTATTTT.

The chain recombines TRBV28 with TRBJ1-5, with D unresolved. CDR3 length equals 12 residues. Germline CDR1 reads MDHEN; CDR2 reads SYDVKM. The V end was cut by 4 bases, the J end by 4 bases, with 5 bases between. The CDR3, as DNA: TGTGCCAGCAGTTCGGTTAATCAGCCCCAGCATTTT. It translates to CASSSVNQPQHF.

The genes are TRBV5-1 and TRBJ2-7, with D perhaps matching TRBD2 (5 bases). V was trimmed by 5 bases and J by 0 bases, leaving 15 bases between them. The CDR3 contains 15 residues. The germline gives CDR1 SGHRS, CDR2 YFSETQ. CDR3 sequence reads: CASRGSGRSSYEQYF. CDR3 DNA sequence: TGCGCCAGCAGAGGAAGCGGAAGGAGCTCCTACGAGCAGTACTTC.

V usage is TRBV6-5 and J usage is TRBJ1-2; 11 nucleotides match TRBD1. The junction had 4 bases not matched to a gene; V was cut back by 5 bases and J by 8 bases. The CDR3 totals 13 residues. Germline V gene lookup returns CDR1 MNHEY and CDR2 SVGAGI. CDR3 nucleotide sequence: TGTGCCAGCAGTAGCAGGACAGGGGGCGGCTACACCTTC. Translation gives CASSSRTGGGYTF.

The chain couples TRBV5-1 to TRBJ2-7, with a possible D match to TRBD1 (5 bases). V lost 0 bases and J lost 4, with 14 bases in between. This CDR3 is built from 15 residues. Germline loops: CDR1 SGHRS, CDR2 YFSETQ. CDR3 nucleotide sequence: TGCGCCAGCAGCTTGGCTCCAGGGCCCATATACGAGCAGTACTTC. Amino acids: CASSLAPGPIYEQYF.